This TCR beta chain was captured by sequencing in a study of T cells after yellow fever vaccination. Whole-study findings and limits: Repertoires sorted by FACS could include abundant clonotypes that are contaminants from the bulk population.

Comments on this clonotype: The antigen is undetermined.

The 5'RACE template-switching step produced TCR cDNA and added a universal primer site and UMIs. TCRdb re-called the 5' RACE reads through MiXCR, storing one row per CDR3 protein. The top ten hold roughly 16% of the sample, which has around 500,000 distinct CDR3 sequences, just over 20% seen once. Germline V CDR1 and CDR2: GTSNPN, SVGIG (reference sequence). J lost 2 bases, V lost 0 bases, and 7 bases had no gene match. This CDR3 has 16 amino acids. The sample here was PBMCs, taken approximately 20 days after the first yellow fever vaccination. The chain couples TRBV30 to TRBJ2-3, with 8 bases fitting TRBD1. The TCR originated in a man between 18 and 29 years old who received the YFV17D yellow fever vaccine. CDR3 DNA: TGTGCCTGGAGTGTGGTAGGACAGGGCTCCACAGATACGCAGTATTTT. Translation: CAWSVVGQGSTDTQYF.